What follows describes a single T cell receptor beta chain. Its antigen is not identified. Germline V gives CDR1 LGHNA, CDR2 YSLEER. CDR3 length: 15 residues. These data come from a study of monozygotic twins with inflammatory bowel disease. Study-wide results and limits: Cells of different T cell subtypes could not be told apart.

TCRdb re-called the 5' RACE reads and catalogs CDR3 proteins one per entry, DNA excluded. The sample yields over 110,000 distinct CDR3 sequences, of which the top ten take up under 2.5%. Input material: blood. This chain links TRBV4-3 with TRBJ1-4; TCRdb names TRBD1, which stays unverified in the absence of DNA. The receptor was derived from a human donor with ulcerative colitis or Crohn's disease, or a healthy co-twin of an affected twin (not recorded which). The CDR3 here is CASSQDRGFNEKLFF.